Below, 3 T cell receptor beta chains from the same sample are listed, as sequenced in a study of T cell repertoires in cytomegalovirus infection. No antigen has been assigned to these receptors. TCRdb re-derived calls from the reads in MiXCR, one entry per CDR3 protein. Of around 750,000 distinct CDR3 sequences listed, around a third were seen once; the top ten hold around 11%. The sample was cultured CD8+ T cells from PBMCs, taken from culture after CMV antigen stimulation. The receptors originated from a human donor in good health (CMV status not recorded). Some clones in this sample may be carry-over from other donors' samples.

This clonotype has more than one count but fewer than ten. V is TRBV28 and J is TRBJ1-4, with 7 bases aligning to TRBD1. In germline, CDR1 is MDHEN, CDR2 SYDVKM. The CDR3 extends over 20 amino acids. J gave up 0 bases and V 5 bases, and 18 bases lay outside the gene matches. CDR3: CASSTRRDRSIFATNEKLFF. The CDR3 region has the DNA TGTGCCAGCAGTACTCGCCGGGACAGATCCATCTTTGCAACTAATGAAAAACTGTTTTTT.

The rearrangement uses TRBV19 and TRBJ1-5, with D tentatively TRBD1 (5 bases). Germline V gives CDR1 LNHDA, CDR2 SQIVND (reference sequence). The CDR3 consists of 15 residues. With 4 bases removed from V and 0 bases from J, the gap between germline ends came to 10 bases. The CDR3 sequence: CASSNSDSSNQPQHF. As DNA, the CDR3 is TGTGCCAGTAGTAACAGCGACAGTAGCAATCAGCCCCAGCATTTT. The whole variable domain, filled in from reference TRBV19 and TRBJ1-5, reads DGGITQSPKYLFRKEGQNVTLSCEQNLNHDAMYWYRQDPGQGLRLIYYSQIVNDFQKGDIAEGYSVSREKKESFPLTVTSAQKNPTAFYLCASSNSDSSNQPQHFGDGTRLSIL.

This clonotype was detected only a few times. V and J are TRBV19 and TRBJ2-2; D is ambiguous. The CDR3 runs to 15 residues. CDR1 and CDR2 from the germline V gene are LNHDA and SQIVND (reference sequence). Trimming left V 3 bases short and J 5 bases short, with 13 bases between. CDR3 region: CASSMGLIGTGELFF. CDR3 DNA: TGTGCCAGTAGTATGGGCCTGATCGGGACCGGGGAGCTGTTTTTT.